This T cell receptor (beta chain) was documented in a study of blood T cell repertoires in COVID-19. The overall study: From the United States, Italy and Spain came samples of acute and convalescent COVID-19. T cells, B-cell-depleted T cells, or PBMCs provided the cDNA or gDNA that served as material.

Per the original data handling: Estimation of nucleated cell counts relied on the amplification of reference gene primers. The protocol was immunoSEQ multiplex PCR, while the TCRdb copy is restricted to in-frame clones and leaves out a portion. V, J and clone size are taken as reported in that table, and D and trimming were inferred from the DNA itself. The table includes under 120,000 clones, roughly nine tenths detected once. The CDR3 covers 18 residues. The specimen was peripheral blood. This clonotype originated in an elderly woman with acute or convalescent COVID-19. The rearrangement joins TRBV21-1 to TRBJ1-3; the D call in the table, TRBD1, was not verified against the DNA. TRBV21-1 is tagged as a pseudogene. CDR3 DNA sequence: TGTGCCAGCAGCAATCTCTTGGGACAGGGGGCGCACGGAAACACCATATATTTT. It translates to CASSNLLGQGAHGNTIYF.